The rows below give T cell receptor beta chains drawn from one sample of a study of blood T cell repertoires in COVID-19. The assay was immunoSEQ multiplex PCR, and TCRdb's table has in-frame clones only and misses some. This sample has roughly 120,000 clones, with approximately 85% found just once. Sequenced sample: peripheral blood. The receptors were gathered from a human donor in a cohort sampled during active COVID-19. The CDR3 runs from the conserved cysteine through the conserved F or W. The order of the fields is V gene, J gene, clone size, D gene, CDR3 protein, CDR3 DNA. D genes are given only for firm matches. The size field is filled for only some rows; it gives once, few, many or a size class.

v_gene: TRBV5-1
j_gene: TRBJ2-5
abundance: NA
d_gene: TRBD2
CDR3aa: CASSSARLAGGETQYF
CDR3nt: TGCGCCAGCAGCTCCGCGCGGCTAGCGGGAGGGGAGACCCAGTACTTC

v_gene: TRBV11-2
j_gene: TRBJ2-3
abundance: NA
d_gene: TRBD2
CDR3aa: CASSLAGGRRADTQYF
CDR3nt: TGTGCCAGCAGCTTAGCGGGCGGGAGGAGGGCAGATACGCAGTATTTT

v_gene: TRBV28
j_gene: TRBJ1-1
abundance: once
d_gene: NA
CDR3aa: CASSWTVNTEAFF
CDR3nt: TGTGCCAGCAGTTGGACAGTTAACACTGAAGCTTTCTTT

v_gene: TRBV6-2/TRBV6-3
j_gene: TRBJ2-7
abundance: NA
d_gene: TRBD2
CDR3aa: CASSLQGLRSYEQYF
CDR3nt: TGTGCCAGCAGTCTTCAGGGACTACGCTCCTACGAGCAGTACTTC

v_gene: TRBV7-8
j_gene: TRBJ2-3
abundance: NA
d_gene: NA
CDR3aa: CASSLGPGQITDTQYF
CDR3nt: TGTGCCAGCAGCTTAGGGCCAGGGCAGATCACAGATACGCAGTATTTT

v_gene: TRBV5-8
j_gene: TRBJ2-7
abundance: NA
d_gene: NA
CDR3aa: CASSFRREGYEQYF
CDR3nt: TGTGCCAGCAGCTTCCGCAGGGAAGGCTACGAGCAGTACTTC

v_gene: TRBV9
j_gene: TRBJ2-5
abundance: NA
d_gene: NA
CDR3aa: CASSVAPTAQETQYF
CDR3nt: TGTGCCAGCAGCGTAGCTCCCACAGCACAAGAGACCCAGTACTTC

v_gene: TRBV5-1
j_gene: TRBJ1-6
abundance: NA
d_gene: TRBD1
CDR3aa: CASSAEPGQWNSPLHF
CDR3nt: TGCGCCAGCAGCGCAGAGCCGGGACAGTGGAATTCACCCCTCCACTTT

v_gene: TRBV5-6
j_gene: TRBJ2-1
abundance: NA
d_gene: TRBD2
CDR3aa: CASSGGVEQFF
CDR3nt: TGTGCCAGCAGCGGGGGGGTTGAGCAGTTCTTC

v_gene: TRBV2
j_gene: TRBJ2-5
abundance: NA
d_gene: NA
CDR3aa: CASSVDETQYF
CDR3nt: TGTGCCAGCAGTGTAGATGAGACCCAGTACTTC

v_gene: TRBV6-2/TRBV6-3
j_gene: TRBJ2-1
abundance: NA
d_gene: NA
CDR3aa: CASSSQSSHEQFF
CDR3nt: TGTGCCAGCAGTTCTCAGTCCTCCCATGAGCAGTTCTTC

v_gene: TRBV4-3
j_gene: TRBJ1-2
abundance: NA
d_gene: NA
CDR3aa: CASSQDMEDGYTF
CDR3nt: TGCGCCAGCAGCCAAGATATGGAGGATGGCTACACCTTC

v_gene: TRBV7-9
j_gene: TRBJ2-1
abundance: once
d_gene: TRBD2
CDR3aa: CASSLGPGASGDPNEQFF
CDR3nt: TGTGCCAGCAGCCTAGGGCCCGGGGCTAGCGGGGATCCCAATGAGCAGTTCTTC

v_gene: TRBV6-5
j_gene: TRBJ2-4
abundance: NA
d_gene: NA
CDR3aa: CASSYGVGSAKNIQYF
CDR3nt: TGTGCCAGCAGTTACGGTGTCGGGAGCGCCAAAAACATTCAGTACTTC

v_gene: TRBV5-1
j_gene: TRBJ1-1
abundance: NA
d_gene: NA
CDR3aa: CASSPAEEGAEAFF
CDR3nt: TGCGCCAGCAGCCCCGCTGAAGAGGGCGCTGAAGCTTTCTTT

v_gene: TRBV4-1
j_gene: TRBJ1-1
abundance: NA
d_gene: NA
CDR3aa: CASSQDSGRLGGVTEAFF
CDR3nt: TGCGCCAGCAGCCAAGATTCAGGGCGTCTAGGAGGGGTCACTGAAGCTTTCTTT

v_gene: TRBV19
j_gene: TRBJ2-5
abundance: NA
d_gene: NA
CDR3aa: CASSIHRDTGAETQYF
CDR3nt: TGTGCCAGTAGTATTCACCGGGATACGGGCGCGGAGACCCAGTACTTC

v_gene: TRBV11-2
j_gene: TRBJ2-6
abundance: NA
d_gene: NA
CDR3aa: CASSFLKGAGANVLTF
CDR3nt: TGTGCCAGCAGCTTTCTTAAGGGGGCTGGGGCCAACGTCCTGACTTTC

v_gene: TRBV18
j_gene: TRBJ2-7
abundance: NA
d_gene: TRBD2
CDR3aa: CASSYGLAGAIEQYF
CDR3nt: TGTGCCAGCTCTTACGGACTAGCGGGAGCTATCGAGCAGTACTTC

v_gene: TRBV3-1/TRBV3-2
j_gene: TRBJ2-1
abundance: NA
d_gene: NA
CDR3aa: CASRGGLNNEQFF
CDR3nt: TGTGCCAGCAGGGGGGGACTGAACAATGAGCAGTTCTTC

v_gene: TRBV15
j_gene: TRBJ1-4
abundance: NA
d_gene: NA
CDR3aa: CATSREPRSRVREKLFF
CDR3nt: TGTGCCACCAGCAGAGAACCCAGGTCCAGGGTTCGGGAAAAACTGTTTTTT

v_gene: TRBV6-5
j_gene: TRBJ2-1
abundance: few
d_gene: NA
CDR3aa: CASGTGTFGNEQFF
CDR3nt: TGTGCCAGCGGAACAGGGACCTTTGGGAATGAGCAGTTCTTC

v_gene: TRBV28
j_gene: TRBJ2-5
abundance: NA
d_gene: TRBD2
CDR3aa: CASMTSGSIWQETQYF
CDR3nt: TGTGCCAGCATGACTAGCGGGAGTATTTGGCAAGAGACCCAGTACTTC

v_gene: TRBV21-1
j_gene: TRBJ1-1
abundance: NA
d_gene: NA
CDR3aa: CAILDRGPEAFF
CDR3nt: TGTGCCATCTTGGACAGGGGGCCTGAAGCTTTCTTT

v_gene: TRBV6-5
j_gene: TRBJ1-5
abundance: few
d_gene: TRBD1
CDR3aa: CASRSGQGGDQPQHF
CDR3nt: TGTGCCAGCAGGTCCGGACAGGGTGGGGATCAGCCCCAGCATTTT

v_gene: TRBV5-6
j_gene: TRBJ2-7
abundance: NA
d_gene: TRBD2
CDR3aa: CASSLSGRAYEQYF
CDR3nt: TGTGCCAGCAGCCTTAGCGGGAGGGCCTACGAGCAGTACTTC

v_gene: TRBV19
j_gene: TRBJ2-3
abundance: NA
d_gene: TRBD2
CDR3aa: CASRLVGGRAADTQYF
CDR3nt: TGTGCCAGTAGATTGGTTGGCGGGAGGGCCGCAGATACGCAGTATTTT

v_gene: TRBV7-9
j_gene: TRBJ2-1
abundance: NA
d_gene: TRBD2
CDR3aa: CASSFNPAGTRDEQFF
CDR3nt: TGTGCCAGCAGCTTTAATCCTGCCGGGACTAGAGATGAGCAGTTCTTC

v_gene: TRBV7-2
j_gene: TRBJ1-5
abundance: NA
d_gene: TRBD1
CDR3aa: CASSGRGNQPQHF
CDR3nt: TGTGCCAGCAGCGGCAGGGGGAATCAGCCCCAGCATTTT

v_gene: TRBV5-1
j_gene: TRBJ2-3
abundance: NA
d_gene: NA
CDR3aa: CASGRDTRGTDTQYF
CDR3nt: TGCGCCAGCGGCCGGGACACCAGAGGCACAGATACGCAGTATTTT

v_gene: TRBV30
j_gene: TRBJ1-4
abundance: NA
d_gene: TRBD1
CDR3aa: CAWSVVGTVNEKLFF
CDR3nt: TGTGCCTGGAGTGTAGTGGGGACAGTTAACGAAAAACTGTTTTTT

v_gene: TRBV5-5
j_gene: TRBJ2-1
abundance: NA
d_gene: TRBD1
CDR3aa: CASSLVVGTGTYNEQFF
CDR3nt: TGTGCCAGCAGCTTGGTCGTAGGGACAGGGACCTACAATGAGCAGTTCTTC

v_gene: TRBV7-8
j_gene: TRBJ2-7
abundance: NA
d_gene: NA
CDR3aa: CASSREGGRAGDEQYF
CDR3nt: TGTGCCAGCAGCCGAGAAGGGGGGAGGGCCGGGGACGAGCAGTACTTC

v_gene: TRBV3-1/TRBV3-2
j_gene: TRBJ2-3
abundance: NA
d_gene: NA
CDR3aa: CASSQVGSRDTQYF
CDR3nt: TGTGCCAGCAGCCAAGTTGGTTCGAGGGATACGCAGTATTTT

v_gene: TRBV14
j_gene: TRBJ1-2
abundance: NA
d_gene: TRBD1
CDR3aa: CASSQFGVEGTGGYTF
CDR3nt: TGTGCCAGCAGCCAATTTGGGGTGGAGGGGACAGGAGGCTACACCTTC

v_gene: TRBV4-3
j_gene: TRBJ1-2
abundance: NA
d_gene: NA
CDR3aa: CASSQEPRQGITYTF
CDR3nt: TGCGCCAGCAGCCAAGAGCCTAGGCAGGGGATCACCTACACCTTC

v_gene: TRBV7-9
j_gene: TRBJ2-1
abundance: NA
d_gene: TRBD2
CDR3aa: CASSAPLAGGSHNEQFF
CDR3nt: TGTGCCAGCAGCGCCCCGTTAGCGGGAGGGTCCCACAATGAGCAGTTCTTC

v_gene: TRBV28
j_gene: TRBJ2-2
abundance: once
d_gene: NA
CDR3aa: CASRGQYTGELFF
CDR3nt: TGTGCCAGCCGGGGACAATACACCGGGGAGCTGTTTTTT

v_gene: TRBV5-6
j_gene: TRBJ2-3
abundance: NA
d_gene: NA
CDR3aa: CASSSWRIPPTQYF
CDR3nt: TGTGCCAGCAGCTCCTGGCGGATCCCCCCAACGCAGTATTTT

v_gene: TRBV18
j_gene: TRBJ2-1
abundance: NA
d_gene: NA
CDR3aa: CASSQGLNNEQFF
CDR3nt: TGTGCCAGCTCACAAGGACTGAACAATGAGCAGTTCTTC

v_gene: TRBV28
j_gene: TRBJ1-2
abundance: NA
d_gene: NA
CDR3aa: CASSSLVGAYGYTF
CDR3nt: TGTGCCAGCAGTTCCCTGGTTGGAGCCTATGGCTACACCTTC

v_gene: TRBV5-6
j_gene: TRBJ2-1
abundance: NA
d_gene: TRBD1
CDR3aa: CASSYRMAGTGGNEQFF
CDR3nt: TGTGCCAGCAGCTACAGGATGGCCGGGACAGGGGGAAATGAGCAGTTCTTC

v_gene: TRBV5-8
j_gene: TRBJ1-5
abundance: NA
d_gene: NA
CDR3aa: CASSLGGHSNQPQHF
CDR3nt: TGTGCCAGCAGCTTGGGGGGGCATAGCAATCAGCCCCAGCATTTT

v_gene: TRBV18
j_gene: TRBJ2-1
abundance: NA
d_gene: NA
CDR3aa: CASSPRLGLFYNEQFF
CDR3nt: TGTGCCAGCTCACCCCGACTAGGCTTATTCTACAATGAGCAGTTCTTC

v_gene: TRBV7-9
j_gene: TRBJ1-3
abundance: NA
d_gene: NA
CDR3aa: CASSFGSGRGNTIYF
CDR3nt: TGTGCCAGCAGCTTCGGGTCGGGAAGGGGAAACACCATATATTTT

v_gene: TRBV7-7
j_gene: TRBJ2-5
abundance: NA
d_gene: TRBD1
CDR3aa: CASSLGQGVRARETQYF
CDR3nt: TGTGCCAGCAGCTTAGGGCAGGGGGTCCGGGCACGGGAGACCCAGTACTTC

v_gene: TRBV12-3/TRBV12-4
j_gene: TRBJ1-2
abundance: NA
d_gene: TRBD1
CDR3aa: CASRGQARSGYTF
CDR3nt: TGTGCCAGCAGGGGACAGGCTAGAAGTGGCTACACCTTC

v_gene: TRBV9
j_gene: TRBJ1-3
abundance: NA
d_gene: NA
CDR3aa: CASSVVGGSASGNTIYF
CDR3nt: TGTGCCAGCAGCGTAGTCGGAGGGTCGGCCTCTGGAAACACCATATATTTT

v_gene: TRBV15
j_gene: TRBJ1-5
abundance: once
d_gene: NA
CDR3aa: CAISRRDTQNQPQHF
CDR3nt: TGTGCCATCTCCAGACGGGACACCCAAAATCAGCCCCAGCATTTT

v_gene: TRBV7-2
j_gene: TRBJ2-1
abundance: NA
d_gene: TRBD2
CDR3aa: CASSLSTSGFYNEQFF
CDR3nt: TGTGCCAGCAGCCTATCGACTAGCGGATTCTACAATGAGCAGTTCTTC

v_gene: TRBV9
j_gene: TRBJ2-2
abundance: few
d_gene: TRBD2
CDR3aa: CASSAQRETNTGELFF
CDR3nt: TGTGCCAGCAGCGCCCAGCGGGAGACGAACACCGGGGAGCTGTTTTTT

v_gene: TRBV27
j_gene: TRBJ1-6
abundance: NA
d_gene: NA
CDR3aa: CASSFRWTESSYNSPLHF
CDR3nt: TGTGCCAGCAGTTTCCGGTGGACAGAGAGCTCCTATAATTCACCCCTCCACTTT

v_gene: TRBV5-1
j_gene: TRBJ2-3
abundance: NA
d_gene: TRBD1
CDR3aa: CASSLDRGTDTQYF
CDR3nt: TGCGCCAGCAGCCTAGACAGGGGGACAGATACGCAGTATTTT